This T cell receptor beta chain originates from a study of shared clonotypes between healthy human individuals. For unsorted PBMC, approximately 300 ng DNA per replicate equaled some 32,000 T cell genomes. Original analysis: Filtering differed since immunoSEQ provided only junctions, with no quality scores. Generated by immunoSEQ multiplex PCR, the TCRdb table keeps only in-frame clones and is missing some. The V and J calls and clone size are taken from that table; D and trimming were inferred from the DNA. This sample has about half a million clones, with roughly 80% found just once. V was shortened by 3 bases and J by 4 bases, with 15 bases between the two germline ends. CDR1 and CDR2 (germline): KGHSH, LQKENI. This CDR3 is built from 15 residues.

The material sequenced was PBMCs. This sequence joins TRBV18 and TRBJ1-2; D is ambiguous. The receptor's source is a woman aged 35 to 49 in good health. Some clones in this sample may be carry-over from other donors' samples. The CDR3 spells CASSPPGTFRYGYTF. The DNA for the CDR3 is TGTGCCAGCTCACCTCCAGGAACATTCCGCTATGGCTACACCTTC. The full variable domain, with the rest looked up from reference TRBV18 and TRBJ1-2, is NAGVMQNPRHLVRRRGQEARLRCSPMKGHSHVYWYRQLPEEGLKFMVYLQKENIIDESGMPKERFSAEFPKEGPSILRIQQVVRGDSAAYFCASSPPGTFRYGYTFGSGTRLTVV.